This T cell receptor beta chain came from a study of shared clonotypes between healthy human individuals. This clone was detected many times. CDR3 length: 16 amino acids. V lost 1 base, J lost 6 bases, and 12 bases stayed unmatched. The germline CDR1 and CDR2 sequences are SGHRS and YFSETQ. TCRdb's copy holds only in-frame clones and misses some; the assay was immunoSEQ multiplex PCR. The data contain around 340,000 clones, 73% of them singletons. The source of this sequence is a man aged 25-45 years in good health. Sequenced material: memory CD4+ T cells sorted from blood. The sample's subset: CD45RA-negative fraction. The genes are TRBV5-1 and TRBJ2-7, with 8 nucleotides matching TRBD2. The CDR3 DNA follows: TGCGCCAGCAGCTTGATGGCGGGGGGAGCCCGGGGCGAGCAGTACTTC. Protein product: CASSLMAGGARGEQYF.